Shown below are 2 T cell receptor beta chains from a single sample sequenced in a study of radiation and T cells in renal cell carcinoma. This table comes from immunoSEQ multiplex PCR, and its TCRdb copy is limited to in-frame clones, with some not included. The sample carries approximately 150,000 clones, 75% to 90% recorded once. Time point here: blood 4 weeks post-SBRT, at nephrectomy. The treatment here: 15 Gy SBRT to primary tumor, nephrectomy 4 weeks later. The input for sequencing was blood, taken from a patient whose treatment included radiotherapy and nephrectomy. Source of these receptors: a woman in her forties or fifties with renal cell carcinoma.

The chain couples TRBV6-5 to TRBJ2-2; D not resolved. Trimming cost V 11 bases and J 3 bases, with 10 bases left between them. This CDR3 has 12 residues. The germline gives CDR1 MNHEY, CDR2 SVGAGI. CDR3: CAAKSYTGELFF. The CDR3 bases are TGTGCCGCCAAGTCCTACACCGGGGAGCTGTTTTTT.

The CDR3 sequence is CASSSRQGTAEDSSSYEQYF. As DNA, the CDR3 is TGTGCCAGCAGTTCGCGACAGGGGACGGCCGAAGATAGTAGCTCCTACGAGCAGTACTTC. The chain carries TRBV27 and TRBJ2-7, with 8 bases matching TRBD1. V dropped 4 bases and J dropped 0; count of bases not matched to a gene: 20. The germline gives CDR1 MNHEY, CDR2 SMNVEV (reference sequence). The CDR3 is 20 residues long.